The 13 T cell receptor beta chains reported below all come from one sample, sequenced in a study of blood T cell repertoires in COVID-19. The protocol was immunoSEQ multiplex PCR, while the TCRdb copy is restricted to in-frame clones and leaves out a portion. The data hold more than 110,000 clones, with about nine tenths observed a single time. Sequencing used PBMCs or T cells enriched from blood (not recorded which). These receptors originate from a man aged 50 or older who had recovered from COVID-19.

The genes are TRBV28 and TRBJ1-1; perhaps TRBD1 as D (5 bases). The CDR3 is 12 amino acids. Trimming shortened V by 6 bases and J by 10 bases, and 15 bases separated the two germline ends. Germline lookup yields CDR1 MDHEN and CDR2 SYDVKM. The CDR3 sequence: CASSLTDYRAFF. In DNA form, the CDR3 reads TGTGCCAGCAGCCTGACAGATTATAGAGCTTTCTTT.

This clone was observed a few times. The CDR3 loop is CASSPRIPGQGFSSYNSPLHF. The CDR3 DNA reads as TGTGCCAGCTCACCAAGAATTCCGGGACAGGGATTTAGCTCCTATAATTCACCCCTCCACTTT. This sequence joins TRBV18 and TRBJ1-6; the match to TRBD1 covers 9 bases. The CDR3 has 21 residues. With 2 bases clipped from V and 0 bases from J, the junction kept 14 bases outside the gene matches. The germline gives CDR1 KGHSH, CDR2 LQKENI.

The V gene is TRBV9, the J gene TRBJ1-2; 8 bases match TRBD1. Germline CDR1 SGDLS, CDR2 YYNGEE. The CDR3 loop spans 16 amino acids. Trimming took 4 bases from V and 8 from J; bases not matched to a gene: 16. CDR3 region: CASSPGLSSGGRGYTF. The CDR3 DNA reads TGTGCCAGCAGCCCAGGGCTTTCGTCAGGGGGCCGGGGCTACACCTTC. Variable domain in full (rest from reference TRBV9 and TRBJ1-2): DSGVTQTPKHLITATGQRVTLRCSPRSGDLSVYWYQQSLDQGLQFLIQYYNGEERAKGNILERFSAQQFPDLHSELNLSSLELGDSALYFCASSPGLSSGGRGYTFGSGTRLTVV.

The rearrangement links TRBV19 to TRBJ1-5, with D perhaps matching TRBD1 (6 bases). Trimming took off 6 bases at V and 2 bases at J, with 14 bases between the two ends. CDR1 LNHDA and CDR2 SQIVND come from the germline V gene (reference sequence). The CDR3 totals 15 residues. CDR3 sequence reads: CASRRQVGGNQPQHF. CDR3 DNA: TGTGCCAGTAGGAGACAGGTTGGAGGCAATCAGCCCCAGCATTTT. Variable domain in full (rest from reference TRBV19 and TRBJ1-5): DGGITQSPKYLFRKEGQNVTLSCEQNLNHDAMYWYRQDPGQGLRLIYYSQIVNDFQKGDIAEGYSVSREKKESFPLTVTSAQKNPTAFYLCASRRQVGGNQPQHFGDGTRLSIL.

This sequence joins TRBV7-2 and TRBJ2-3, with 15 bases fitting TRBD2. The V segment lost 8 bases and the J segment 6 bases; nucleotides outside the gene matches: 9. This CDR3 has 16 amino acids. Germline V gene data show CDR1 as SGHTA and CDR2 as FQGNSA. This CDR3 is CASAAGTSGRWDTQYF. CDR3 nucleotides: TGTGCCAGCGCCGCCGGGACTAGCGGGAGGTGGGATACGCAGTATTTT.

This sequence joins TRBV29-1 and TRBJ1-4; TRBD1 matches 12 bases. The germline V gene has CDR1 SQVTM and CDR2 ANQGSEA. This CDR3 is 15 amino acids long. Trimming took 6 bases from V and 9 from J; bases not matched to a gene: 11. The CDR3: CSVRSPGTGGQKLFF. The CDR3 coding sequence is TGCAGCGTCCGAAGCCCCGGGACAGGGGGCCAAAAACTGTTTTTT. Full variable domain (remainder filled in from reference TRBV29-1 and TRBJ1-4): SAVISQKPSRDICQRGTSLTIQCQVDSQVTMMFWYRQQPGQSLTLIATANQGSEATYESGFVIDKFPISRPNLTFSTLTVSNMSPEDSSIYLCSVRSPGTGGQKLFFGSGTQLSVL.

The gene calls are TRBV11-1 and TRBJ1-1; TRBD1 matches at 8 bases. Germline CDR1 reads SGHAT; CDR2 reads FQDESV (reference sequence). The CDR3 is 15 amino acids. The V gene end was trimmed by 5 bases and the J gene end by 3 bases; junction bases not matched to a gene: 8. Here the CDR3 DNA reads TGTGCCAGCAGCCCCTTGGACAGGGTTGACACTGAAGCTTTCTTT. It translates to CASSPLDRVDTEAFF.

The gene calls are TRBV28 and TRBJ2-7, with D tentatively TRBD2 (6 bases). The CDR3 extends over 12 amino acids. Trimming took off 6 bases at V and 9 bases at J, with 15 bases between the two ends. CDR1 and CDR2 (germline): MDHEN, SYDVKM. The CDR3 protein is CASSLTARGQYF. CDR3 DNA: TGTGCCAGCAGCCTTACAGCGCGGGGGCAGTACTTC.

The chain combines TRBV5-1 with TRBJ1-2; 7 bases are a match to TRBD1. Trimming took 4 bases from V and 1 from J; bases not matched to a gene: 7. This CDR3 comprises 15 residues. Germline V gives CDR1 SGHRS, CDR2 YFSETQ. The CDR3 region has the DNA TGCGCCAGCAGCCCGGGACAGAGCTTTAACTATGGCTACACCTTC. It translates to CASSPGQSFNYGYTF.

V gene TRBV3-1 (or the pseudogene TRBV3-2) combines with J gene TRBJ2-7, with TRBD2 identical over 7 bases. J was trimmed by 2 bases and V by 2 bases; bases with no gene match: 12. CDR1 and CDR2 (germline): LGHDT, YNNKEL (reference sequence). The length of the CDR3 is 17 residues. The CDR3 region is CASSQMPAGSSPYEQYF. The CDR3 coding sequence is TGTGCCAGCAGCCAAATGCCAGCGGGGAGCTCACCCTACGAGCAGTACTTC.

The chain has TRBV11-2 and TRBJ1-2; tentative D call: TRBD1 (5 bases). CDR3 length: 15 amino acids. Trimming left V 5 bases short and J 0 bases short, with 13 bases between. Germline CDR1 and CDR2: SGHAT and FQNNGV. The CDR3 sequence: CASSLNQGTNYGYTF. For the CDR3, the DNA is TGTGCCAGCAGCCTCAACCAGGGCACTAACTATGGCTACACCTTC.

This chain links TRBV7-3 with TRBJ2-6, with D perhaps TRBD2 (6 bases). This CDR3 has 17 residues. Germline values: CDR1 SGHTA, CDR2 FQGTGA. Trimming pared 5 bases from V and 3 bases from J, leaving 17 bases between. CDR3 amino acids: CASSAREPGFGANVLTF. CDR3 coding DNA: TGTGCCAGCAGCGCCCGGGAGCCAGGGTTTGGGGCCAACGTCCTGACTTTC.

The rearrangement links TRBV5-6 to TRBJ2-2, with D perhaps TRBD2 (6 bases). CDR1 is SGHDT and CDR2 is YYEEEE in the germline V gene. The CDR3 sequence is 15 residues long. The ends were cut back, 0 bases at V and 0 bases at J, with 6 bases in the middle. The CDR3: CASSLAGANTGELFF. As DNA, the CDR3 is TGTGCCAGCAGCTTGGCGGGGGCGAACACCGGGGAGCTGTTTTTT.